This T cell receptor beta chain was recovered during a study of blood T cells in healthy people across ages. Study outcomes and limitations: It was not known whether donors were CMV positive (a possible confounder of expanded clonotype changes). Diversity of TCR beta per million T cells declined in a roughly linear way with age. Long-lived and aged donors differed, with more naive CD4+ cells and higher diversity in the long-lived. When one million T cells were used, diversity estimates were thought to be underestimates.

As to this clonotype: Antigen specificity is unknown.

Germline CDR1 reads MDHEN; CDR2 reads SYDVKM. This CDR3 comprises 13 residues. A J-beta primer mix and a sample-barcoded 5' primer were used in a second PCR of about 7 to 12 cycles. MiXCR was run by TCRdb on the 5' RACE reads, yielding one entry per CDR3 protein. This sample has approximately 800,000 distinct CDR3 sequences; nearly 60% occur once, and the top ten carry about 20%. The material sequenced was blood. The sequence was obtained from a man aged 30 to 39 in good health. The rearrangement uses TRBV28 and TRBJ2-5; no reliable D call. The end of the DNA aligns better with TRBJ2-7, so the J call may be wrong. CDR3 DNA: TGTGCCAGCAGTGTTAGTCTGGTTTACGAGCAGTACTTC. Translating it yields CASSVSLVYEQYF.